This is a list of T cell receptor beta chains from one sample in a study of cytomegalovirus exposure and HLA in healthy donors. The method was immunoSEQ multiplex PCR; TCRdb's version includes in-frame clones alone and lacks a portion of them. The sample yields some 99,000 clones, roughly 79% seen once. Material: PBMCs. The source of these receptors is a woman aged 45-59 years in good health and CMV-seropositive. Both conserved end residues are part of each CDR3. D genes are given only for firm matches. Clone size, where shown, is once, few, many, or a class for clones that have expanded.

j_call	d_call	clone_size	v_call	cdr3_aa	cdr3_nt
TRBJ2-2	-	-	TRBV25-1	CASSAERQKNTGELFF	TGTGCCAGCAGTGCCGAGAGGCAGAAAAACACCGGGGAGCTGTTTTTT
TRBJ2-1	-	-	TRBV7-9	CASSPQIGHEQFF	TGTGCCAGCAGCCCCCAAATTGGCCATGAGCAGTTCTTC
TRBJ2-2	TRBD2	few	TRBV27	CASTRSSGGARTGELFF	TGTGCCAGCACCCGTTCTAGCGGGGGGGCTCGGACCGGGGAGCTGTTTTTT
TRBJ1-5	-	many	TRBV6-1	CASKKERGNQPQHF	TGTGCCAGCAAAAAGGAGAGGGGCAATCAGCCCCAGCATTTT
TRBJ2-1	-	-	TRBV7-9	CASSADEQFF	TGTGCCAGCAGCGCGGATGAGCAGTTCTTC
TRBJ2-7	-	-	TRBV18	CASSPGRAGYEQYF	TGTGCCAGCTCACCGGGGAGAGCGGGCTACGAGCAGTACTTC
TRBJ1-5	-	few	TRBV19	CASSILRDQPQHF	TGTGCCAGTAGTATTCTCCGGGATCAGCCCCAGCATTTT
TRBJ2-6	-	-	TRBV5-1	CASSLGRTSVISGANGLTF	TGCGCCAGCAGCTTAGGCAGGACAAGTGTCATCTCTGGGGCCAACGGCCTGACTTTC
TRBJ1-5	TRBD1	once	TRBV7-6	CASSRQGSNQPQHF	TGTGCCAGCAGCCGACAGGGTTCCAATCAGCCCCAGCATTTT
TRBJ2-2	-	-	TRBV5-1	CASSLLTGSGELFF	TGCGCCAGCAGCCTTCTCACAGGGTCAGGGGAGCTGTTTTTT
TRBJ2-3	TRBD2	-	TRBV15	CATSRASGGTDTQYF	TGTGCCACCAGCAGAGCTAGCGGGGGCACAGATACGCAGTATTTT